This T cell receptor beta chain was retrieved from a study of CD8 T cells in Susac syndrome. Whole-study context: When blood was drawn, the patients with Susac syndrome were therapy-naive, on corticosteroids, or on intravenous immunoglobulin alone.

From blood CD8+ and CD4+ T cells, TCR beta sequences were generated. The patients with Susac syndrome satisfied recently defined diagnostic criteria for either definite or probable disease. CDR1 SGHTA and CDR2 FQGTGA come from the germline V gene. J was trimmed by 2 bases and V by 5 bases; bases with no gene match: 3. CDR3 length equals 14 residues. The RNA input was roughly 0.45 to 1 ug, and it was reverse transcribed with random hexamers. The authors amplified TCR beta CDR3 across 54 Vbeta and 13 Jbeta using immunoSEQ multiplex PCR. Using its own MiXCR run on the immunoSEQ multiplex PCR reads, TCRdb lists one record per CDR3 protein. The table includes 95,000 to 150,000 distinct CDR3 sequences, over 90% detected once.

This sequence originates from a human donor with Susac syndrome. Input material: CD4+ T cells from PBMCs. The V gene is TRBV7-3, the J gene TRBJ2-1; 7 bases align to TRBD2. The CDR3 protein is CASSPSGTYNEQFF. The CDR3 region has the DNA TGTGCCAGCAGCCCCAGCGGGACCTACAATGAGCAGTTCTTC. The full variable domain, completed using reference TRBV7-3 and TRBJ2-1, is GAGVSQTPSNKVTEKGKYVELRCDPISGHTALYWYRQSLGQGPEFLIYFQGTGAADDSGLPNDRFFAVRPEGSVSTLKIQRTERGDSAVYLCASSPSGTYNEQFFGPGTRLTVL.